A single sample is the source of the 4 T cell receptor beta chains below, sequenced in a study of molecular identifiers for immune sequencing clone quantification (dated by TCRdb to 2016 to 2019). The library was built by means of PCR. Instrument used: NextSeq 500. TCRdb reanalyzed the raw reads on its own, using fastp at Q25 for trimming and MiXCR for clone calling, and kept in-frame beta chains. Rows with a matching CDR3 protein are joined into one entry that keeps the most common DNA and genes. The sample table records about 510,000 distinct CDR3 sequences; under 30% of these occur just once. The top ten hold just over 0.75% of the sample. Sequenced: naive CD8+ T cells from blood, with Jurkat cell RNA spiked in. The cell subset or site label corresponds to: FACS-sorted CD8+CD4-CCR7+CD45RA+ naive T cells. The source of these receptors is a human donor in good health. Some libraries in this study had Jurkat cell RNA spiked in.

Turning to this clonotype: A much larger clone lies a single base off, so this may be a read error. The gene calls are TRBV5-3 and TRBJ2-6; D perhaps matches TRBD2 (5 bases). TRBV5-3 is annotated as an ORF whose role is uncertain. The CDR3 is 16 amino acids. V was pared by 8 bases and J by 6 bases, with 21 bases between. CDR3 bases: TGTGCCAGCGTCCCCCGAGAGGGTACTGTGGCCAACGTCCTGACTTTC. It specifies CASVPREGTVANVLTF.

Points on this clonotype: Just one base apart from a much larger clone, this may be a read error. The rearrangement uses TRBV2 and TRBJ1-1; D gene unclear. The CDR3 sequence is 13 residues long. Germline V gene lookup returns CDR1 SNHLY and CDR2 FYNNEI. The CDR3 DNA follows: TGTGCCGGCAGTGACACATGGGGCACTGAAGCTTTCTTT. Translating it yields CAGSDTWGTEAFF.

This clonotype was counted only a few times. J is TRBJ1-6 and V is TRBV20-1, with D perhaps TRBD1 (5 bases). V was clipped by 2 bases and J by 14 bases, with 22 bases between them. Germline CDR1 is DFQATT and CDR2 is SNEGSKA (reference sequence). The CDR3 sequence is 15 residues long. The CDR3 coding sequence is TGCAGTGCTAGAAACCGGGACGGACATAGTCCTTCCCTCCACTTT. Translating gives CSARNRDGHSPSLHF.

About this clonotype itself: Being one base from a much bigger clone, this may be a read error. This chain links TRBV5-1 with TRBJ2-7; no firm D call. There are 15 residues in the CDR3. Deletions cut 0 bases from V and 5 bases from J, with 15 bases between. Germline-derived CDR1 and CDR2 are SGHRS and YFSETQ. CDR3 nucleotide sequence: TGCGCCAGCAGCTTGGTTACCGGGCCTAGTAACGAGCAGTACTTC. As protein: CASSLVTGPSNEQYF.